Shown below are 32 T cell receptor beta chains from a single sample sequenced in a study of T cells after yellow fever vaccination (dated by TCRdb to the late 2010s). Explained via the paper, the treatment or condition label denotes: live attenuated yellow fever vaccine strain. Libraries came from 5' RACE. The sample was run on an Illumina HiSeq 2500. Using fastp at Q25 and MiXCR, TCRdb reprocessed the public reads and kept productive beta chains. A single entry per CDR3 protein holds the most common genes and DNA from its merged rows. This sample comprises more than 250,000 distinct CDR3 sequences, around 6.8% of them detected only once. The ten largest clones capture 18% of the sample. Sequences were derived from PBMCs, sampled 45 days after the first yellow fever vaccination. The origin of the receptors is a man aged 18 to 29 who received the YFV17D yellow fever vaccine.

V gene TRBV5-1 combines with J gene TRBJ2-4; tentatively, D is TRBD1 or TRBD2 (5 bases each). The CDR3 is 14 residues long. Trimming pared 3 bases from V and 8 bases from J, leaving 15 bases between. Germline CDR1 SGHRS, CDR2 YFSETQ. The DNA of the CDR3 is TGCGCCAGCAGCTCGGTAGGGGTGGGGGACATTCAGTACTTC. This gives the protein CASSSVGVGDIQYF.

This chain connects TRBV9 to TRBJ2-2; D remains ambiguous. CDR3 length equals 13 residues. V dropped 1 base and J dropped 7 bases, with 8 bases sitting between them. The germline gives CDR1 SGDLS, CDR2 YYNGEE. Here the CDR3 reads CASSVTEVGELFF. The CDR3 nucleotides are TGTGCCAGCAGCGTAACTGAGGTCGGGGAGCTGTTTTTT.

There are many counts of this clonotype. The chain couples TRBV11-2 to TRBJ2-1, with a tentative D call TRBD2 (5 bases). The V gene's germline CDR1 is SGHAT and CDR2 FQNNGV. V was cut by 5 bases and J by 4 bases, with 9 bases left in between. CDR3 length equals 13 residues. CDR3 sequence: CASSVSVYNEQFF. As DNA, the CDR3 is TGTGCCAGCAGCGTTAGCGTATACAATGAGCAGTTCTTC.

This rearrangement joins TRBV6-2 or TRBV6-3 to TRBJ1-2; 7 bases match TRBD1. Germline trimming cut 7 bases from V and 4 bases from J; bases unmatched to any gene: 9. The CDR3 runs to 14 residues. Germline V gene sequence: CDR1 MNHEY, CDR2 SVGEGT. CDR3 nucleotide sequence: TGTGCCAGCATCACAATGGGACAGTTCTATGGCTACACCTTC. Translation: CASITMGQFYGYTF.

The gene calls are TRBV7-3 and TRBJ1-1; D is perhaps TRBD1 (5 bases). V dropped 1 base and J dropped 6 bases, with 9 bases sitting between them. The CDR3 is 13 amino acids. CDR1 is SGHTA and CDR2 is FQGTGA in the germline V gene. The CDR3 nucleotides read TGTGCCAGCAGCTTAATGGGGGTTTCTGAAGCTTTCTTT. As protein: CASSLMGVSEAFF.

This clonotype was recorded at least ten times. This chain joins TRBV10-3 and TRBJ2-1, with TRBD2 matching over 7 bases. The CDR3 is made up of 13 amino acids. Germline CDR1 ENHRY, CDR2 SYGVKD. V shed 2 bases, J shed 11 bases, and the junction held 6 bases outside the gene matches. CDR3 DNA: TGTGCCATCAGTGAGGATACCGGGACTAAGCAGTTCTTC. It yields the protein CAISEDTGTKQFF.

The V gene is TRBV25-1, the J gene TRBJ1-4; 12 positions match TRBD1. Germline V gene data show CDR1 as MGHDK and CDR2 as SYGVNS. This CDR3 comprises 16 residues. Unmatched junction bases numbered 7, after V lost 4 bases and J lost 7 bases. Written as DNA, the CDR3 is TGTGCCAGCAGTGGCCCGGGACAGGGGGCGGTTGAAAAACTGTTTTTT. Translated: CASSGPGQGAVEKLFF.

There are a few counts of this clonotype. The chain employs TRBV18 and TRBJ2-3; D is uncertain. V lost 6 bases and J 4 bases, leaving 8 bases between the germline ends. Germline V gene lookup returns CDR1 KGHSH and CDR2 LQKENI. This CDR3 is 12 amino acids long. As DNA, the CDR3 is TGTGCCAGCTCCCGTTCGGCAGATACGCAGTATTTT. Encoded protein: CASSRSADTQYF.

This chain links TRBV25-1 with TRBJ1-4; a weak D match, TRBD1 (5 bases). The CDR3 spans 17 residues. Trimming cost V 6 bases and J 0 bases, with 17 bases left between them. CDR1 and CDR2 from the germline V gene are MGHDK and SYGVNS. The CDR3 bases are TGTGCCAGCAGCGTATCAGGGACTTGGGCAACTAATGAAAAACTGTTTTTT. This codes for CASSVSGTWATNEKLFF.

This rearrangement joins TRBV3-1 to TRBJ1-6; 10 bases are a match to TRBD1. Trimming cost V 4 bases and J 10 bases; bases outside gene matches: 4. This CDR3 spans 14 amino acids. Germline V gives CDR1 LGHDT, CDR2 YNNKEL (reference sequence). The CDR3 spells CASSRGTGESPLHF. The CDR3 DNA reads TGTGCCAGCAGCCGAGGGACAGGGGAATCACCCCTCCACTTT.

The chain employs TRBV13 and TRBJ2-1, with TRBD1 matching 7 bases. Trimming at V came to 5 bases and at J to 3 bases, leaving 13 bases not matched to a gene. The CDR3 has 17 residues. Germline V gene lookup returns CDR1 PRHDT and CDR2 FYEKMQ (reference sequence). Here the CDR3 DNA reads TGTGCCAGCAGCACACCGGGACAGAGGTCGAGCTACAATGAGCAGTTCTTC. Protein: CASSTPGQRSSYNEQFF.

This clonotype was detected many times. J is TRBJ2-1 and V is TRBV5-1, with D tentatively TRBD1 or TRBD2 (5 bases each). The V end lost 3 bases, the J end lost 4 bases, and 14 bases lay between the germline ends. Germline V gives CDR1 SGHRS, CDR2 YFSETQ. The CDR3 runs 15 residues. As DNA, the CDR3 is TGCGCCAGCAGCTCCTGGGGGACGGATTACAATGAGCAGTTCTTC. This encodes CASSSWGTDYNEQFF.

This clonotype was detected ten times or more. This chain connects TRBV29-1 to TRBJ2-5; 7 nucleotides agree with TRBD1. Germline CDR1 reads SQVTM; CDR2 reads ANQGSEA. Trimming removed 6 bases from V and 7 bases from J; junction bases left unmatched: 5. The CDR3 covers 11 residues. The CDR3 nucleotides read TGCAGCGTAAGGGGGCGCGGGACCCAGTACTTC. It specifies CSVRGRGTQYF.

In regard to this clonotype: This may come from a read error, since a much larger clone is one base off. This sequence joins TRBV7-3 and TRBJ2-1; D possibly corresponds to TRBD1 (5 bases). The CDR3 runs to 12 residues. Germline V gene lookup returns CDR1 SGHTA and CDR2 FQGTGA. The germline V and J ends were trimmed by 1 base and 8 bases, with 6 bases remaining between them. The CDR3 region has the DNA TGTGCCAGCAGCTTAAAAGGGGATGAGCAGTTCTTC. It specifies CASSLKGDEQFF.

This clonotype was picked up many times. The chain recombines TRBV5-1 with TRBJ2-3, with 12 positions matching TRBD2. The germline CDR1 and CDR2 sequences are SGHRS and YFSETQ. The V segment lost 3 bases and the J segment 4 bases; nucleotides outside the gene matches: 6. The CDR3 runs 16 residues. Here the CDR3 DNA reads TGCGCCAGCAGCTGGACTAGCGGGGTAGTATCAGATACGCAGTATTTT. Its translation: CASSWTSGVVSDTQYF.

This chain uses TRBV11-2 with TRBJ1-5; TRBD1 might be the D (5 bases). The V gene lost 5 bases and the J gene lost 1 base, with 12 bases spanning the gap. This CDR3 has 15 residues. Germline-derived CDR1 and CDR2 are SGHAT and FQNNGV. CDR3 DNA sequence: TGTGCCAGCAGCCCCGGGGGTTTCAGCAATCAGCCCCAGCATTTT. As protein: CASSPGGFSNQPQHF.

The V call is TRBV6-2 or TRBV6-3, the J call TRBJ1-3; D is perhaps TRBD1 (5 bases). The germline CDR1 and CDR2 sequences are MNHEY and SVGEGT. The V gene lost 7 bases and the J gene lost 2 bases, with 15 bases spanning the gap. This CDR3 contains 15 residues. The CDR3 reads CASNDPGHAGNTIYF. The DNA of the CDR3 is TGTGCCAGCAACGACCCCGGACATGCTGGAAACACCATATATTTT.

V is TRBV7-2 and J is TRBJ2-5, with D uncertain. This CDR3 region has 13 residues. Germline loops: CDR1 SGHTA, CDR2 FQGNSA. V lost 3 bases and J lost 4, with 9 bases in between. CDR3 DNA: TGTGCCAGCAGCTTGGCCGCAGGAGAGACCCAGTACTTC. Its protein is CASSLAAGETQYF. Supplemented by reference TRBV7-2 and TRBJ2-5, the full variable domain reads GAGVSQSPSNKVTEKGKDVELRCDPISGHTALYWYRQSLGQGLEFLIYFQGNSAPDKSGLPSDRFSAERTGGSVSTLTIQRTQQEDSAVYLCASSLAAGETQYFGPGTRLLVL.

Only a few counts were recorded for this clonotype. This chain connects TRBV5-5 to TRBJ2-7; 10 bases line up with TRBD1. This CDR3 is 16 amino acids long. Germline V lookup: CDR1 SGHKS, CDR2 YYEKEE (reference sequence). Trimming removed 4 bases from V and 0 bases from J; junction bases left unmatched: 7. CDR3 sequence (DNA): TGTGCCAGCAGCCCTGAAGACAGGGGGCTCTCCTACGAGCAGTACTTC. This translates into CASSPEDRGLSYEQYF.

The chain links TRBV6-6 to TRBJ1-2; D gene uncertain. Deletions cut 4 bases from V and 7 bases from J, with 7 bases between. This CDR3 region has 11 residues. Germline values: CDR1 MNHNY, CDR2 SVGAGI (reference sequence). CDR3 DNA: TGTGCCAGCAGTTTAGTACGTGGCTACACCTTC. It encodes CASSLVRGYTF.

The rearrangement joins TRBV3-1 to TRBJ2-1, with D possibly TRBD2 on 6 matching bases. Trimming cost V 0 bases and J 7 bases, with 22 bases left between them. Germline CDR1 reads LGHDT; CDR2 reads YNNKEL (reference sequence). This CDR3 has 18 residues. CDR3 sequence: CASSQEWGVIKGGNEQFF. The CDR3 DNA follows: TGTGCCAGCAGCCAAGAGTGGGGGGTAATAAAAGGCGGGAATGAGCAGTTCTTC.

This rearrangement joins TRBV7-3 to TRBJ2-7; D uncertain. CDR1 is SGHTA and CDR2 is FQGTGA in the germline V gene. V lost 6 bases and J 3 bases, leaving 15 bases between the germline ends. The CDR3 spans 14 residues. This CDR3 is CASRPVLGGYEQYV. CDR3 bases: TGTGCCAGCAGACCCGTCCTTGGTGGCTACGAGCAGTACGTC.

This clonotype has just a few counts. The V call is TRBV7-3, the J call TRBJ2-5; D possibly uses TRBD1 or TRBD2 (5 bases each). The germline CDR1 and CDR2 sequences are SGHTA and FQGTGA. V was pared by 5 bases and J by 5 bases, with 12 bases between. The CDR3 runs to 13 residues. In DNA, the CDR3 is TGTGCCAGCAGCCTAGAGGGACGGGAGACCCAGTACTTC. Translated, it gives CASSLEGRETQYF.

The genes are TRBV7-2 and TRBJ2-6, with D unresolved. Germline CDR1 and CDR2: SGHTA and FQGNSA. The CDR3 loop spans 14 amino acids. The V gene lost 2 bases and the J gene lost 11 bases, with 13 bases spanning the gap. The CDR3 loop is CASSLMQLSYVLTF. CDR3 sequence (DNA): TGTGCCAGCAGCTTAATGCAGCTATCCTACGTCCTGACTTTC. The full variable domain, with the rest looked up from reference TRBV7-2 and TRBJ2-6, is GAGVSQSPSNKVTEKGKDVELRCDPISGHTALYWYRQSLGQGLEFLIYFQGNSAPDKSGLPSDRFSAERTGGSVSTLTIQRTQQEDSAVYLCASSLMQLSYVLTFGAGSRLTVL.

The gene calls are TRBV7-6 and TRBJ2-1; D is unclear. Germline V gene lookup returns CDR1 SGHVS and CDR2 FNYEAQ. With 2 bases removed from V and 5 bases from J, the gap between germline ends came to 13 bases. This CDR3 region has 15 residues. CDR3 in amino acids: CASSLLNLPHNEQFF. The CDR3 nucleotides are TGTGCCAGCAGCTTATTAAACCTTCCCCACAATGAGCAGTTCTTC.

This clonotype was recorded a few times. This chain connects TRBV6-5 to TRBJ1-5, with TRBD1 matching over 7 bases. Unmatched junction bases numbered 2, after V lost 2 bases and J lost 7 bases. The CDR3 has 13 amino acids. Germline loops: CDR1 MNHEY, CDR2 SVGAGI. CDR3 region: CASSYDRAQPQHF. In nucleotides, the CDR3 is TGTGCCAGCAGTTACGACAGGGCCCAGCCCCAGCATTTT.

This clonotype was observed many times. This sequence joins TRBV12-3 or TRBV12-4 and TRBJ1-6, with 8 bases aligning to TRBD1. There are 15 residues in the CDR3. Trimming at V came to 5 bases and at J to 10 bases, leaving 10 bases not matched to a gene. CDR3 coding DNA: TGTGCCAGCAGTCGCCGGACAGGGACGGACTCACCCCTCCACTTT. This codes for CASSRRTGTDSPLHF.

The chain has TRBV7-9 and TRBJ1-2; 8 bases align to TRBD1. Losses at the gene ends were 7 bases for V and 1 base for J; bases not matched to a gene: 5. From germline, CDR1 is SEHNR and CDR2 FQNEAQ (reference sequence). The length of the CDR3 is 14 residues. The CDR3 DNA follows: TGTGCCAGCATCGGACAGGGTGGTAACTATGGCTACACCTTC. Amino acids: CASIGQGGNYGYTF.

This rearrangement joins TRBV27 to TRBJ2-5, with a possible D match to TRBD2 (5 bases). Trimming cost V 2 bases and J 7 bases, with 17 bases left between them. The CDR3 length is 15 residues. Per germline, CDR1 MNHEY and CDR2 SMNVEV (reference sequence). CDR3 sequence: CASSLNRGIFGTQYF. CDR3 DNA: TGTGCCAGCAGTTTAAATCGGGGTATTTTTGGGACCCAGTACTTC.

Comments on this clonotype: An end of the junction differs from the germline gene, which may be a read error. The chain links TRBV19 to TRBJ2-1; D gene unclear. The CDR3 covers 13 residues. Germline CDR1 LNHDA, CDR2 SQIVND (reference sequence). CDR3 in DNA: TGTGCCAGTAGTATAGATATAGGCCCAGAGGTTCTCTTC. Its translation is CASSIDIGPEVLF.

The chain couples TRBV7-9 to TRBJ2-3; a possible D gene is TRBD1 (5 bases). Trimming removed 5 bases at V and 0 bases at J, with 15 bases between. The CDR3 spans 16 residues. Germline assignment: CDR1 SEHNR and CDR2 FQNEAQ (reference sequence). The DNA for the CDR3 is TGTGCCAGCAGCATCCCGACAGTCGCCAGCACAGATACGCAGTATTTT. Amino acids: CASSIPTVASTDTQYF.

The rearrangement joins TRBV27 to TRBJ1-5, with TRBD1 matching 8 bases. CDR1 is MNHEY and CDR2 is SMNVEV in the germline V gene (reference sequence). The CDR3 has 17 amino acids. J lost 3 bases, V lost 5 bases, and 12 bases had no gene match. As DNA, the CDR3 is TGTGCCAGCAGTGACTTTGGAACAGGGGGGGACAATCAGCCCCAGCATTTT. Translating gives CASSDFGTGGDNQPQHF.